This T cell receptor beta chain appears in the sequencing data of a study of monozygotic twins with inflammatory bowel disease. TCR libraries were prepared from approximately 4,000 ng total RNA each. The UMIs contained a 6-nucleotide sample barcode. They were added by template switching during cDNA synthesis. TCRdb reworked the 5' RACE reads into one entry per CDR3 protein, no DNA. The sample is made up of about 140,000 distinct CDR3 sequences, and the top ten hold roughly 2.5% of it. Germline assignment: CDR1 MDHEN and CDR2 SYDVKM. CDR3 length: 15 amino acids. Turning to this clonotype: What it recognizes is unknown.

Findings of the study overall: Nothing supported a single strong signal or clonotype that was associated with IBD. Healthy twins shared more clonotypes with others than IBD patients, most markedly active ones.

The sequenced sample consisted of blood. This sequence was found in a human donor with ulcerative colitis or Crohn's disease, or a healthy co-twin of an affected twin (not recorded which). J is TRBJ2-1 and V is TRBV28; TCRdb designates TRBD2, a call that cannot be tested without DNA. The CDR3 here is CASSLAGGRYNEQFF.